The T cell receptor beta chain under discussion was sequenced for a study of shared clonotypes between healthy human individuals (dated by TCRdb to the early 2020s). Notes on the research overall: A few men and a couple of women, aged 18 to 49 years, made up the cohort. Per donor, three plates each were used for CD4 naive and CD4 memory, two for CD8 naive, and one for CD8 memory. To estimate repertoire size and how much clonotypes are shared between individuals, the study performed deep sequencing of blood TCR repertoires from five healthy adults. Different laboratories and diverse techniques were used to prepare libraries and sequence TCR repertoires, to increase sequencing depth and limit assay-specific biases. Between about 0.85 and 8.9 billion PBMCs per donor were obtained by leukapheresis.

In regard to this clone: It has no known antigen specificity. One base away there is no much larger clone; base qualities are not given.

TCR CDR3 regions were amplified from genomic DNA by multiplex PCR using the deep immunoSEQ assay. Extracted genomic DNA from each cell subset was distributed evenly across all wells of several immunoSEQ 96-well plates, and each plate was treated as a replicate. For sorted subsets, each replicate PCR was loaded with roughly 200 ng genomic DNA, equivalent to about 30,000 T cell genomes. Purified libraries were measured with a Qubit 3.0 fluorometer, size-checked on a Bioanalyzer 2100, and measured again with the KAPA Library Quantification kit. Each immunoSEQ 96-well plate was sequenced on its own single-read 150-cycle Illumina NextSeq 550 flow cell. The original methods were these. Because the immunoSEQ output included only junctional sequences and no quality scores, the filtering could not be the same as the filtering used for full-length reads. To assign V/J genes and CDR3, sequences were annotated using PyIR, a Python wrapper for IgBLAST v1.9, with IMGT germline references. Reads were filtered out if the reads had weak V/J assignments (E-value above 1e-6), no CDR3, stop codons, out-of-frame junctions, or ambiguous translated residues. A V3J clonotype was defined by an identical inferred V gene, J gene, and CDR3 amino acid sequence. Percentage overlap between repertoires was computed as shared unique clonotypes divided by the size of the smaller repertoire. Repertoire richness was assessed with RTK rarefaction, the Chao1 estimator, and Recon v2.1 estimates of unobserved clonotypes. Generation probabilities for all TCRbeta clonotypes obtained by the gDNA method from several donors were computed using OLGA. TCRdb holds this immuneACCESS table with in-frame rearrangements only. Some clones are missing; in checked studies, unresolved V genes explain under half, and the rest has no known cause. V and J calls and clone size are as listed in that table; D and trimming were resolved from the DNA. The sample profile shows about 1.1 million clones; 77% of them were found once. Of the sample, more than 0.85% falls within the top ten clones.

In the germline V gene, CDR1 corresponds to MDHEN and CDR2 to SYDVKM. V lost 4 bases and J lost 4 bases; the stretch between them is 10 bases long. Taken from cysteine to phenylalanine, the CDR3 has 14 residues. The DNA shown is the 42-base CDR3, in frame from base 1. Beyond this particular receptor, the publication reports: When a few donors were compared, the shared fraction of clonotypes was 5% to 6.5% for naive CD4, around 3.6% for naive CD8, 2% to 2.5% for memory CD4, and approximately 0.4% for memory CD8. The small number of donors limited the genetic and exposure-history diversity represented. Compared with non-shared clonotypes, clonotypes shared by all four sorted-subset donors had higher generation probabilities. Pairwise subsampling indicated that sequencing depth was expected to affect the degree of clonotype sharing among donors. Sampling was restricted to blood, and TCR repertoires in tissue are likely to differ from TCR repertoires in blood. Incomplete sequencing was indicated by rarefaction of sorted-subset datasets, despite the large sequencing depth. Naive subsets generally had larger estimated clonotype richness than memory subsets did.

The donors were healthy, HIV-negative adults who had no recently reported acute infections or vaccinations. Only Caucasian adults living in Nashville, Tennessee, USA were represented among the donors. Magnetic negative selection was used to enrich CD4+ T cells, after which naive cells were positively selected on CD45RA and the negative fraction became the memory subset. After blood collection by leukapheresis, PBMCs were isolated using Ficoll-Histopaque density gradient centrifugation and then cryopreserved in the vapor phase of liquid nitrogen. Purity and quantity of every magnetically sorted T cell population were checked by analytical flow cytometry. Each sorted fraction had its genomic DNA isolated and then quantified by UV absorbance on a Nanodrop 2000c.

This receptor was taken from a man aged 18 to 30 in good health. Some clones in this sample may be carry-over from other donors' samples. The chain links TRBV28 with TRBJ1-4; the D gene is not confidently resolved. Sequencing was carried out using memory CD4+ T cells from PBMCs. The cell subset or site label of this sample denotes: CD45RA-negative fraction. The CDR3 in this case is CASSWRTLNEKLFF. The sequenced DNA: TGTGCCAGCAGTTGGAGGACTCTTAATGAAAAACTGTTTTTT.